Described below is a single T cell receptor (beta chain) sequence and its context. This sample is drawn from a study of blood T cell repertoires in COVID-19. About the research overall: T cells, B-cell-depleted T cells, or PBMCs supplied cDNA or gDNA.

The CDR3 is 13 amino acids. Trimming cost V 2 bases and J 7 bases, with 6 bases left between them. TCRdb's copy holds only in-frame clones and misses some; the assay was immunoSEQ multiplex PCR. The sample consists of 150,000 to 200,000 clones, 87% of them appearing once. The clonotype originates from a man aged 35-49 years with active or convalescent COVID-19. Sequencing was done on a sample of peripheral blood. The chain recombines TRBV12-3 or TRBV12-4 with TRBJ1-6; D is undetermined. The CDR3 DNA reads TGTGCCAGCAGTTTATCAGAAAATTCACCCCTCCACTTT. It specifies CASSLSENSPLHF.